This entry features one T cell receptor beta chain sequence. Antigen unknown. The data belong to a study of cytomegalovirus exposure and HLA in healthy donors. Whole-study findings and limits: The analysis excluded some indistinguishable V segments, including TRBV6-2 and TRBV6-3. Associated with cytomegalovirus, according to the listing, were around 160 TCR beta chains. The productive fraction for most TCR beta V segments was about 90% or about 30% in an earlier analysis.

CDR3 size: 12 residues. Germline assignment: CDR1 SGHNT and CDR2 YYREEE (reference sequence). Trimming took off 4 bases at V and 3 bases at J, with 8 bases between the two ends. PCR employed 60 Vbeta and 13 Jbeta primers. The assay was immunoSEQ multiplex PCR, and TCRdb's table has in-frame clones only and misses some. The table lists 120,000 to 150,000 clones, about 80% of them singletons. The V call is TRBV5-4, the J call TRBJ2-7; perhaps TRBD2 as D (6 bases). Sequencing was done on a sample of PBMCs. This TCR was sampled from a male donor in good health and CMV-seropositive. CDR3 DNA sequence: TGTGCCAGCAGCATGGGACTCTACGAGCAGTACTTC. It yields the protein CASSMGLYEQYF.